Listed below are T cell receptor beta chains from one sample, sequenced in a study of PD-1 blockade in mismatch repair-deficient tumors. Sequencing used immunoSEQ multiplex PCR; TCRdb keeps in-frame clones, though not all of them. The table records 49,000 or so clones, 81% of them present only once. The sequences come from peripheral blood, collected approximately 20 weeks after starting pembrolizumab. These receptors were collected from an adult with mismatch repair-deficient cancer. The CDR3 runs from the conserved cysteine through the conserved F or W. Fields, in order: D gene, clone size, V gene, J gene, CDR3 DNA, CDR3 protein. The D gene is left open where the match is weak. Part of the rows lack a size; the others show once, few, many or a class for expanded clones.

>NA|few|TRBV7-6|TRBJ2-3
TGTGCCAGCAGCCCCGCCGGGGCAGATACGCAGTATTTT
CASSPAGADTQYF
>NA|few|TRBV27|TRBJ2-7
TGTGCCAGCAGTTTAGATCTGCGGGCTAGGGAGCAGTACTTC
CASSLDLRAREQYF
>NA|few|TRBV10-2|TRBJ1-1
TGCGCCAGCCGACGGGGCCAGGCGACTGAAGCTTTCTTT
CASRRGQATEAFF
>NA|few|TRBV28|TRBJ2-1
TGTGCCAGCAGGCCTGACTACAATGAGCAGTTCTTC
CASRPDYNEQFF
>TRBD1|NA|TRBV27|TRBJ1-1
TGTGCCAGCACCGCCGGACAGGGGAGCACTGAAGCTTTCTTT
CASTAGQGSTEAFF
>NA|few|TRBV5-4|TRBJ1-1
TGTGCCAGCAATGCGGGGTTGATGAACACTGAAGCTTTCTTT
CASNAGLMNTEAFF
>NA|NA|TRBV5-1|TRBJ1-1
TGCGCCAGCAGCTTGGGCAGAAACATGAACACTGAAGCTTTCTTT
CASSLGRNMNTEAFF
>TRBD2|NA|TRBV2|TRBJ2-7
TGTGCCAGCAGTGAGATAGCGGGAACCTACGAGCAGTACTTC
CASSEIAGTYEQYF
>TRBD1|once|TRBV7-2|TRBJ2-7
TGTGCCAGCAACCCTGGGGACAGGGGTTCCTACGAGCAGTACTTC
CASNPGDRGSYEQYF
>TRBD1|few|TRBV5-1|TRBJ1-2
TGCGCCAGCAGCCCGGACAGGGCGGATGGCTACACCTTC
CASSPDRADGYTF
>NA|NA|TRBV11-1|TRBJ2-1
TGTGCCAGCAGCTTACTTACTAGTTACAATGAGCAGTTCTTC
CASSLLTSYNEQFF
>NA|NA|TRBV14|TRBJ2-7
TGTGCCAGCAGCCCCACCTCTGGGCTCGAGCAGTACTTC
CASSPTSGLEQYF
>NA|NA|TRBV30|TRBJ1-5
TGTGCCTGGACCCGAAAGGCGGGCCAGGGGTTAAGTCAGCCCCAGCATTTT
CAWTRKAGQGLSQPQHF
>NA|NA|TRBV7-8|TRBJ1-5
TGTGCCAGCAGCTTGGACAGCAATCAGCCCCAGCATTTT
CASSLDSNQPQHF
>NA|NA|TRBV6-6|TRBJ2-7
TGTGCCAGCAGTTACACAATTGGTCCTGCCTACGAGCAGTACTTC
CASSYTIGPAYEQYF
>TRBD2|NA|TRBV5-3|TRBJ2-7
TGTGCCAGAAGCCAACCCCTAGCGGGAGAAGGGTCCATTCCTCCCTACGAGCAGTACTTC
CARSQPLAGEGSIPPYEQYF
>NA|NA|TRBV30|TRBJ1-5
TGTGCCTGGAGTGTTATAGGGGGTCAGCCCCAGCATTTT
CAWSVIGGQPQHF
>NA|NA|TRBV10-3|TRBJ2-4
TGTGCCATCAGTGAAGGAGGGGGAAGGGAGGGCATTCAGTACTTC
CAISEGGGREGIQYF